Listed below are T cell receptor beta chains from one sample, sequenced in a study of siplizumab effects on memory and regulatory T cells. Some clones are missing from TCRdb's copy, which holds only in-frame ones; the method was immunoSEQ multiplex PCR. The sample contains 80,000 to 130,000 clones, around 94% of which appear only once. Sequenced sample: Tregs sorted from blood. Receptors originate from a human donor in good health. The CDR3 runs from the conserved cysteine through the conserved F or W. D genes are given only for firm matches. Not all rows give a size; the values are once, few, many and, for expanded clones, a class.

TRBJ1-2	TRBD1	-	TRBV6-5	CASSRDRENYGYTF	TGTGCCAGCAGCCGGGACAGAGAAAACTATGGCTACACCTTC
TRBJ1-6	-	-	TRBV11-2	CASSLRQGNSPLHF	TGTGCCAGCAGCTTGAGGCAGGGAAATTCACCCCTCCACTTT
TRBJ2-7	TRBD2	-	TRBV10-3	CAISDSGTSGRVRIYEQYF	TGTGCCATCAGTGACTCCGGGACTAGCGGGAGAGTTAGGATCTACGAGCAGTACTTC
TRBJ2-3	-	once	TRBV19	CASSARTRTDTQYF	TGTGCCAGTAGTGCAAGGACGCGCACAGATACGCAGTATTTT
TRBJ1-1	-	-	TRBV15	CATSRADSGAGRAFF	TGTGCCACCAGCAGAGCGGATTCGGGGGCCGGGAGGGCTTTCTTT
TRBJ2-7	-	once	TRBV20-1	CSAGYEQYF	TGCAGTGCTGGCTACGAGCAGTACTTC
TRBJ1-1	-	-	TRBV6-5	CASKNDKGGTEAFF	TGTGCCAGCAAAAACGACAAGGGGGGCACTGAAGCTTTCTTT
TRBJ2-1	TRBD2	-	TRBV7-8	CASSRGRGRGGRGVEQFF	TGTGCCAGCAGCCGTGGGCGGGGACGGGGCGGGAGAGGCGTTGAGCAGTTCTTC
TRBJ2-2	-	-	TRBV14	CASRLSATGGELFF	TGTGCCAGCAGACTTTCAGCGACGGGCGGGGAGCTGTTTTTT
TRBJ2-7	-	-	TRBV19	CASRIPGANEQYF	TGTGCCAGTAGAATTCCGGGGGCAAACGAGCAGTACTTC
TRBJ1-1	-	-	TRBV6-6	CASSYPGFSGTEAFF	TGTGCCAGCAGTTACCCCGGTTTTAGCGGCACTGAAGCTTTCTTT
TRBJ2-4	TRBD1	-	TRBV25-1	CASSATGAKNIQYF	TGTGCCAGCAGTGCGACAGGGGCCAAAAACATTCAGTACTTC
TRBJ2-3	-	-	TRBV6-4	CASSDVWGDTQYF	TGTGCCAGCAGTGACGTGTGGGGCGATACGCAGTATTTT
TRBJ1-2	-	-	TRBV30	CAWTEPTNRFYGYTF	TGTGCCTGGACGGAGCCGACAAATCGATTCTATGGCTACACCTTC
TRBJ2-7	TRBD1	-	TRBV6-1	CASGQDGYYEQYF	TGTGCCAGCGGACAGGACGGCTACTACGAGCAGTACTTC
TRBJ1-2	-	-	TRBV28	CASSTDSHYGYTF	TGTGCCAGCAGTACGGACAGTCACTATGGCTACACCTTC
TRBJ2-7	-	-	TRBV7-9	CASSLTRAFGDEQYF	TGTGCCAGCAGCTTAACAAGGGCCTTCGGCGACGAGCAGTACTTC
TRBJ1-2	TRBD1	-	TRBV7-3	CASSSHGTGNYGYTF	TGTGCCAGCAGCTCCCATGGGACAGGGAACTATGGCTACACCTTC
TRBJ1-1	TRBD1	-	TRBV7-9	CASSFDRANTEAFF	TGTGCCAGCAGCTTCGACAGGGCGAACACTGAAGCTTTCTTT
TRBJ2-5	TRBD2	-	TRBV7-3	CASSSGLAGEETQYF	TGTGCCAGCAGCTCGGGACTAGCGGGAGAGGAGACCCAGTACTTC
TRBJ1-1	-	-	TRBV6-6	CASSSLNRGAFF	TGTGCCAGCAGTAGCCTAAACCGTGGGGCTTTCTTT
TRBJ1-1	TRBD1	-	TRBV6-1	CASSARQGAGTEAFF	TGTGCCAGCAGTGCCAGACAGGGAGCGGGCACTGAAGCTTTCTTT
TRBJ1-1	-	-	TRBV5-1	CASSLGLMEPVGTEAFF	TGCGCCAGCAGCTTGGGCCTCATGGAACCCGTGGGGACTGAAGCTTTCTTT
TRBJ2-1	-	-	TRBV29-1	CSVEPAGSLLGNEQFF	TGCAGCGTTGAACCCGCGGGCTCCCTCCTCGGGAATGAGCAGTTCTTC
TRBJ2-3	TRBD1	-	TRBV6-4	CASSDGTANTDTQYF	TGTGCCAGCAGTGACGGGACAGCAAACACAGATACGCAGTATTTT
TRBJ2-7	TRBD1	-	TRBV10-3	CAIRRQGASLSSYEQYF	TGTGCCATCAGACGACAGGGGGCTAGTCTAAGCTCCTACGAGCAGTACTTC
TRBJ1-3	-	-	TRBV5-4	CASSFQGSGNTIYF	TGTGCCAGCAGCTTCCAGGGGTCTGGAAACACCATATATTTT